Below are 20 T cell receptor beta chains sequenced from a single sample in a study of blood T cell repertoires in COVID-19. Here immunoSEQ multiplex PCR was the method, and the copy in TCRdb shows in-frame clones only, minus some. The sample contains about 140,000 clones, approximately 88% of which appear only once. Sequenced input: peripheral blood. The receptors were gathered from a human donor in a cohort sampled during active COVID-19.

This clone has more than one count but fewer than ten. The chain couples TRBV7-2 to TRBJ2-2, with 8 bases lining up with TRBD1. CDR3 length: 15 residues. CDR1 is SGHTA, CDR2 FQGNSA, per germline. Unmatched junction bases numbered 9, after V lost 5 bases and J lost 7 bases. The CDR3 nucleotides read TGTGCCAGCAGCGTCAGCAGGGGGCAAGTCGGGGAGCTGTTTTTT. It yields the protein CASSVSRGQVGELFF.

CDR3 sequence: CASSVGVGASYEQYF. The CDR3, as DNA: TGTGCCAGCAGCGTAGGGGTAGGGGCAAGCTACGAGCAGTACTTC. The J gene is TRBJ2-7, the V gene TRBV9; possible D gene TRBD1, 5 bases. The CDR3 is 15 residues long. V was clipped by 0 bases and J by 3 bases, with 13 bases between them. Per the germline V gene, CDR1 is SGDLS and CDR2 is YYNGEE.

The V gene is TRBV5-6, the J gene TRBJ2-7; the D is unclear. This CDR3 is built from 14 residues. The V end was cut by 2 bases, the J end by 0 bases, with 9 bases between. Germline lookup yields CDR1 SGHDT and CDR2 YYEEEE. Here the CDR3 reads CASSFPPSSYEQYF. In nucleotides, the CDR3 is TGTGCCAGCAGCTTCCCCCCTAGCTCCTACGAGCAGTACTTC.

The J gene is TRBJ1-6, the V gene TRBV11-2; 7 bases agree with TRBD1. The junction had 12 bases not matched to a gene; V was cut back by 5 bases and J by 2 bases. The CDR3 covers 18 residues. Germline V lookup: CDR1 SGHAT, CDR2 FQNNGV. Here the CDR3 reads CASSPILQGSPYNSPLHF. For the CDR3, the DNA is TGTGCCAGCAGCCCGATATTACAGGGGAGTCCCTATAATTCACCCCTCCACTTT.

The J gene is TRBJ1-1, the V gene TRBV7-9; 7 bases align to TRBD1. V shed 5 bases, J shed 7 bases, and the junction held 4 bases outside the gene matches. CDR1 is SEHNR, CDR2 FQNEAQ, per germline (reference sequence). The CDR3 sequence is 12 residues long. DNA for the CDR3: TGTGCCAGCAGCGTGGGACAGAGTGAAGCTTTCTTT. This translates into CASSVGQSEAFF.

The V gene is TRBV2, the J gene TRBJ1-4; 10 bases agree with TRBD1. The germline V gene has CDR1 SNHLY and CDR2 FYNNEI. V lost 6 bases and J lost 3; bases outside the gene matches: 7. This CDR3 has 16 amino acids. The CDR3 loop reads CASSQDRGAPNEKLFF. CDR3 bases: TGTGCCAGCAGCCAGGACAGGGGGGCTCCTAATGAAAAACTGTTTTTT.

V is TRBV7-2 and J is TRBJ1-3; 9 nucleotides line up with TRBD1. CDR1 is SGHTA, CDR2 FQGNSA, per germline. This CDR3 contains 16 residues. V dropped 6 bases and J dropped 6; count of bases not matched to a gene: 12. The CDR3 nucleotides are TGTGCCAGCAGGTCCCCCGGACAGGGGAGGGTAAACACCATATATTTT. Protein sequence: CASRSPGQGRVNTIYF.

This clone was picked up one time. The rearrangement uses TRBV7-9 and TRBJ2-7; 8 nucleotides match TRBD1. Germline V gene sequence: CDR1 SEHNR, CDR2 FQNEAQ (reference sequence). Trimming at V came to 5 bases and at J to 5 bases, leaving 5 bases not matched to a gene. This CDR3 region has 13 residues. The chain's CDR3 is CASSQGAAHEQYF. The CDR3, as DNA: TGTGCCAGCAGCCAGGGGGCGGCGCACGAGCAGTACTTC.

This clone was counted between two and nine times. The chain employs TRBV30 and TRBJ2-3; no reliable D call. V was clipped by 0 bases and J by 6 bases, with 13 bases between them. The CDR3 has 14 amino acids. The germline V gene encodes CDR1 GTSNPN and CDR2 SVGIG (reference sequence). The CDR3 region is CAWSVMSYLDTQYF. The DNA of the CDR3 is TGTGCCTGGAGTGTAATGAGCTACTTGGATACGCAGTATTTT.

The chain combines TRBV4-3 with TRBJ2-5; 12 nucleotides agree with TRBD2. Germline CDR1 LGHNA, CDR2 YSLEER. V trimming: 4 bases; J trimming: 5 bases; junction bases outside the gene matches: 5. The CDR3 has 15 amino acids. In DNA form, the CDR3 reads TGCGCCAGCAGCCCAGGGACTAGCGGGCGGGAGACCCAGTACTTC. Residues: CASSPGTSGRETQYF.

This clone was seen just once. The chain uses TRBV7-9 and TRBJ2-3, with D perhaps matching TRBD1 (5 bases). In germline, CDR1 is SEHNR, CDR2 FQNEAQ (reference sequence). With 2 bases removed from V and 0 bases from J, the gap between germline ends came to 12 bases. The CDR3 has 16 amino acids. CDR3 sequence reads: CASSLLTVTSTDTQYF. The CDR3 bases are TGTGCCAGCAGCTTACTGACAGTTACTAGCACAGATACGCAGTATTTT.

The rearrangement uses TRBV30 and TRBJ2-3; D gene unclear. Trimming took off 3 bases at V and 0 bases at J, with 7 bases between the two ends. The CDR3 consists of 13 residues. The germline V gene has CDR1 GTSNPN and CDR2 SVGIG (reference sequence). The CDR3: CAWSRGSTDTQYF. CDR3 nucleotides: TGTGCCTGGAGCCGCGGTAGCACAGATACGCAGTATTTT.

The rearrangement joins TRBV4-3 to TRBJ1-2; D unresolved. V lost 5 bases, J lost 5 bases, and 9 bases lay in between. The CDR3 spans 12 residues. The germline V gene encodes CDR1 LGHNA and CDR2 YSLEER. For the CDR3, the DNA is TGCGCCAGCAGCGGAGGCGAGTATGGCTACACCTTC. This codes for CASSGGEYGYTF.

The chain recombines TRBV19 with TRBJ1-1, with 8 bases aligning to TRBD1. Trimming cost V 5 bases and J 4 bases; bases outside gene matches: 6. This CDR3 has 14 residues. Germline CDR1 LNHDA, CDR2 SQIVND (reference sequence). In nucleotides, the CDR3 is TGTGCCAGTAGTCCCATGACAGGGGCCACTGAAGCTTTCTTT. It yields the protein CASSPMTGATEAFF.

The chain recombines TRBV9 with TRBJ1-2; D is uncertain. V lost 2 bases and J 5 bases, leaving 13 bases between the germline ends. Germline V gene data show CDR1 as SGDLS and CDR2 as YYNGEE. This CDR3 contains 14 residues. The CDR3 region has the DNA TGTGCCAGCAGCGTTTGGGGAGCACCTTATGGCTACACCTTC. The encoded protein is CASSVWGAPYGYTF.

This clone was seen once. The chain recombines TRBV7-2 with TRBJ1-2; TRBD1 aligns across 8 bases. Germline values: CDR1 SGHTA, CDR2 FQGNSA. CDR3 size: 13 residues. V trimming: 5 bases; J trimming: 8 bases; junction bases outside the gene matches: 7. This CDR3 reads CASSSSTGEGYTF. CDR3 coding DNA: TGTGCCAGCAGCAGCTCGACAGGGGAGGGCTACACCTTC.

The count of this clone is one. The rearrangement links TRBV4-2 to TRBJ2-4; possibly TRBD1 for D (5 bases). Germline-derived CDR1 and CDR2 are LGHNA and YNFKEQ. The CDR3 sequence is 18 residues long. V was clipped by 4 bases and J by 0 bases, with 19 bases between them. CDR3: CASSPTPPGILAKNIQYF. CDR3 DNA: TGTGCCAGCAGCCCTACTCCTCCAGGGATCCTAGCCAAAAACATTCAGTACTTC.

The chain recombines TRBV3-1 (or the pseudogene TRBV3-2) with TRBJ2-3; maybe TRBD1 (7 bases). CDR3 length: 14 residues. V was cut by 6 bases and J by 1 base, with 11 bases left in between. Germline loops: CDR1 LGHDT, CDR2 YNNKEL (reference sequence). The chain's CDR3 is CASRLRGGTDTQYF. The CDR3 DNA reads as TGTGCCAGCAGACTCAGGGGGGGCACAGATACGCAGTATTTT.

This clone was detected once. V usage is TRBV7-6 and J usage is TRBJ2-5; 7 bases match TRBD2. Germline-derived CDR1 and CDR2 are SGHVS and FNYEAQ. V trimming: 5 bases; J trimming: 7 bases; junction bases outside the gene matches: 16. This CDR3 comprises 16 residues. CDR3 sequence: CASSRNGRGGPGTQYF. The CDR3 bases are TGTGCCAGCAGCCGGAACGGGCGCGGGGGTCCTGGGACCCAGTACTTC. Together with reference TRBV7-6 and TRBJ2-5, the CDR3 gives the full variable domain: GAGVSQSPRYKVTKRGQDVALRCDPISGHVSLYWYRQALGQGPEFLTYFNYEAQQDKSGLPNDRFSAERPEGSISTLTIQRTEQRDSAMYRCASSRNGRGGPGTQYFGPGTRLLVL.

The J gene is TRBJ1-2, the V gene TRBV6-5, with a weak D call TRBD1 (5 bases). V was shortened by 6 bases and J by 4 bases, with 12 bases between the two germline ends. The germline V gene has CDR1 MNHEY and CDR2 SVGAGI. CDR3 length: 13 amino acids. This chain's CDR3 is CASSPGRAYGYTF. The CDR3 DNA sequence: TGTGCCAGCAGCCCCGGCAGGGCCTATGGCTACACCTTC.